This TCR beta chain appears in the sequencing data of a study of cytomegalovirus exposure and HLA in healthy donors (dated by TCRdb to the late 2010s). Regarding the complete study: An earlier analysis of approximately 640 of the donors reported about 290 Gb of sequence data and some 100 million unique TCR beta sequences from about 179 million T cells. About 280 gigabases of sequencing data and around 80 million unique TCR sequences made up an early release that covered under 750 HLA-typed donors. Of the roughly 400 genotyped donors, approximately 82% fell in the genetic ancestry cluster associated with self-reported Caucasian donors. The study aimed to test whether signatures of past pathogen exposure could be identified by cataloging public T cell receptors. Using immunosequencing, the study profiled T cell repertoires from 500 to 800 subjects and related those repertoires to cytomegalovirus serostatus. Along with the approximately 600-subject first cohort, a separate validation cohort of roughly 110 different subjects was used. The study combined high-throughput TCR immunosequencing, statistical association of individual TCRs with disease status, and machine learning to predict cytomegalovirus infection status. A later analysis re-analyzed previously published TCR beta repertoires from about 600 donors and added high-resolution HLA genotyping to study TCR occurrence patterns. In the later analysis, no new phenotypic data were used to find candidate immune exposures; instead, reliance was placed on TCR beta sequences and their occurrence across donors. In an earlier analysis of several hundred of the donors, high-throughput TCR beta sequencing was used to judge whether each TCR beta V gene segment behaved as functional or pseudogenic. Donor age, sex, ethnicity and CMV serostatus were compiled alongside the repertoire data. In a later genetic analysis, genome-wide SNP genotypes for about 55% of the roughly 700 donors were used, and that subset was treated as a discovery cohort. All discovery cohort repertoires had been generated using a single sequencing platform. HLA typing covered class I and class II loci at four-digit resolution. Typing coverage varied by locus: roughly 629-640 donors for A, B, C, DRB1 and DQB1; roughly 560 for DQA1; more than 600 for DPA1; some 470 for DPB1. Four or five DR-DQ haplotypes were handled as single units for association and clustering because linkage in the cohort was strong. Across some 400 genotyped donors of the cohort, an average of about 240,000 unique TCR beta nucleotide sequences per donor were sequenced, and about a sixth of those sequences were non-productive. Study-wide findings and limitations: At a false discovery rate of 0.05, a later analysis linked 15,000 to 20,000 TCR beta sequences to specific HLA alleles. A cluster of highly shared sequence variants was judged likely to represent a technical artifact of the sequencing pipeline. Linkage disequilibrium might explain the correlated functional status among segregating V segments, but an unknown experimental factor could not be excluded. According to a later analysis, TCR association rates differed among HLA loci, with DRB1 alleles showing the most associated TCRs and HLA-C alleles showing the fewest. While some public TCRs were present in many individuals, most TCR sequences turned up only very rarely across donors. Some IMGT-functional V segments, including TRBV6-2 and TRBV6-3, could not be told apart with the 87-base-pair reads, so those segments were excluded. CMV serostatus was the only immune exposure information available for the cohort. The presence/absence analyses assumed that sequencing depth was roughly uniform across donors, and that assumption may not be true. Because HLA typing was unavailable for some donors at each locus, only the typed subset was used in association tests. A further reported finding was that TCR beta sequences accurately predicted the HLA-A and HLA-B alleles for most subjects in the first cohort. A later genetic analysis associated a missense DCLRE1C variant with V-gene and J-gene trimming of TCR beta chains, and an independent cohort replicated the association. In the study, approximately 160 TCR beta chains were listed as associated with cytomegalovirus. It was suggested by the authors that the approach could potentially be generalized to other disease states and immunological phenotypes. A later analysis found that most CMV-associated TCR beta chains appeared HLA-restricted, with HLA associations seemingly driven largely by CMV exposure. In vitro tests confirmed that three of the cytomegalovirus-associated TCR beta chains recognize cytomegalovirus antigens. Cytomegalovirus status was reported to be diagnosed by the classifier with high specificity and sensitivity in both the original and validation cohorts. Compared with the approximately 710-donor mean, donors in an Asian-associated ancestry cluster had fewer N-insertions in productive TCRs, according to a later genetic analysis. Because counts were too low, about 17 rarely observed V segments, including chromosome 9 orphons, were excluded from the earlier analysis of 587 of the donors. In an earlier analysis of some 540 of the donors, most TCR beta V segments appeared in productive rearrangements about 87% or about 30% of the time, broadly matching IMGT annotations. Strong co-occurrence of HLA alleles, especially DR and DQ, made assigning TCR associations to individual alleles difficult. In a later analysis, several top co-occurrence clusters were reported to appear linked to parvovirus B19, influenza, CMV and Epstein-Barr virus. In a later analysis, HLA-associated TCR beta chains were found to be more clonally expanded and to have lower generation probabilities than equally common non-associated chains. This cohort had only TCR beta chains sequenced, and the lack of alpha or paired-chain data limited which features could be detected.

The cohort comprised some 730 healthy bone marrow donors. Cohort members were all nominally healthy when sampled, although unrecorded immune exposures were likely present. The donor tested CMV seropositive and was one of the 289 seropositive cohort members. Each donor provided a peripheral blood sample, and peripheral blood mononuclear cells were used for TCR beta sequencing. The Qiagen DNeasy Blood Extraction Kit was used to extract genomic DNA from the blood cell samples. Receptor libraries were prepared by the immunoSEQ multiplex PCR assay. The multiplex PCR relied on a mix of 60 forward primers for TCR Vbeta segments and 13 reverse primers for TCR Jbeta segments. A multiplex PCR assay on genomic DNA amplified the CDR3 region of rearranged TCR beta genes. The amplified TCR beta libraries were sequenced on the Illumina HiSeq System as 87-base-pair reads. On the study's bioinformatics: A later analysis tallied around 80 million unique TCR beta chains across the 640 or so repertoires, and some 10 million of those chains were shared by two or more donors. To remove PCR and sequencing errors, raw reads were error-corrected and collapsed into unique sequences using a nearest-neighbor algorithm that merged closely related sequences. CDR3 sequences were aligned to IMGT reference sequences to assign V, D and J gene segments. For a sequence to be retained, a match of at least six nucleotides was required to both a V gene segment and a J gene segment. A rearrangement counted as productive if the CDR3 had no stop codons and remained in frame with V and J, and every other rearrangement counted as non-productive. Following IMGT convention, CDR3 was defined as the stretch from the second conserved V-encoded cysteine to the conserved J-encoded phenylalanine. The earlier analysis of about 560 of the donors excluded any sequence lacking an unambiguous match to a single V gene segment. In an earlier analysis of more than 500 of the donors, a V segment was called functional when productive rearrangements were above 56.7%, and segregating when the standard deviation between donors exceeded 5%. A statistical classification framework was built for diagnosing cytomegalovirus status from the catalog of TCR beta chain sequences. In a later analysis, V and J genes were assigned by comparing TCR nucleotide sequences against IMGT/GENE-DB human TR gene sequences. Using the TCRdist pipeline, a later analysis assigned CDR3 sequences along with most-parsimonious VDJ recombination scenarios. In a later analysis, every TCR beta chain was defined by the combination of its CDR3 amino acid sequence and its V-gene family, and reads without a unique V-gene family were dropped. A later analysis removed roughly 590 highly shared, low-generation-probability nucleotide sequences to deal with suspected cross-contamination and a sequencing artifact. A later analysis calculated a clonal expansion index for each public chain from normalized within-repertoire ranks of inferred template counts. In a later analysis, generation probabilities were computed with a VDJ recombination model fitted to out-of-frame rearrangements, and the resulting probabilities were checked against IGoR. A later analysis scored TCR-TCR, TCR-HLA and TCR-CMV co-occurrence with hypergeometric tests, applying a repertoire-size bias correction to TCR pairs. In a later analysis, false discovery rates were estimated by permuting HLA or CMV assignments 20 times. In a later analysis, co-occurring TCRs were grouped using DBSCAN, with TCRdist sequence similarity added in when clustering inside HLA-allele-positive subsets. Repertoires with fewer than 30,000 or more than 120,000 public chains were left out of co-occurrence clustering, as were five repertoires with anomalous nucleotide sharing. TCRdb took over this immuneACCESS table, retaining in-frame rearrangements with V and J assigned. Such tables are incomplete; in checked studies, under half of the missing clones stem from an unresolved V gene, and the remainder is unexplained. V and J calls and clone size are copied from that table; D and trimming were computed from the DNA. Across this sample there are around 120,000 clones, with roughly 83% seen only once. The leading ten clones occupy 3.5% to 4.5% of the sample.

A single count supports this clone. The clone's antigen remains unknown. No qualities accompany the bases; no much larger clone lies one base away. V and J lose 6 bases and 4 bases, and a span of 15 bases separates them. In the germline V gene, CDR1 corresponds to SGHTA and CDR2 to FQGNSA. The CDR3 measures 14 amino acids from cysteine to phenylalanine. The retained sequence is limited to the CDR3, 42 bases, with the frame set at the first base. This clonotype originated in a man in his thirties or forties in good health and CMV-seropositive. Here the chain combines TRBV7-2 and TRBJ2-5; TRBD1 is possibly the D segment (6 matching bases). Sequenced: PBMCs. The bases are TGTGCCAGCAGACCGCCCAGACAGGCAGAGACCCAGTACTTC. The translation is CASRPPRQAETQYF.